This T cell receptor (beta chain) was sequenced in a study of blood T cell repertoires in COVID-19. The cohort comprised adults aged roughly 18 to 95 years residing in around 25 US areas. Assignment of participants to cohorts was predicated upon participant-reported clinical history. The germline V gene encodes CDR1 KGHDR and CDR2 SFDVKD. With 7 bases removed from V and 8 bases from J, the gap between germline ends came to 13 bases. The CDR3 loop spans 13 amino acids. Assay: immunoSEQ multiplex PCR; the TCRdb copy retains only in-frame clones and omits some. The table lists some 190,000 clones, around 83% of them singletons.

The sample consisted of PBMCs or T cells enriched from blood (not recorded which). The J gene is TRBJ2-2, the V gene TRBV24-1; perhaps TRBD1 as D (7 bases). The origin of this receptor is a woman between 35 and 50 years old in a cohort exposed to, infected with or recovered from COVID-19 (not recorded which). In DNA form, the CDR3 reads TGTGCCACCAGCAGGGGGGCGAGTGGGGAGCTGTTTTTT. Amino acid sequence: CATSRGASGELFF.